This passage covers 10 T cell receptor beta chains from one sample sequenced in a study of metastatic and nonmetastatic thyroid tumors. TCRdb reprocessed the PCR reads using MiXCR. The table records more than 5,000 clones, approximately 30% of them present only once. Every patient was untreated before thyroid surgery. The specimen was adjacent normal tissue. The receptors come from a female donor with papillary thyroid cancer or a benign thyroid nodule (not recorded which). Some clones in this sample may be carry-over from other donors' samples.

This clone was observed a few times. The chain is built from TRBV12-3 or TRBV12-4 and TRBJ2-7, with 7 nucleotides matching TRBD1. The CDR3 has 13 amino acids. Trimming took 8 bases from V and 6 from J; bases not matched to a gene: 10. CDR3 nucleotides: TGTGCCAGCGTGAGGGGGCACGGTGTCGAGCAGTACTTC. Its translation: CASVRGHGVEQYF.

This clone was counted between two and nine times. At one of its ends the junction is not consistent with the germline gene, which may arise from a read error. The chain combines TRBV4-1 with TRBJ1-6; D perhaps matches TRBD1 (5 bases). Per the germline V gene, CDR1 is MGHRA and CDR2 is YSYEKL. This CDR3 is built from 12 residues. The DNA of the CDR3 is TGCGGCAGCAGCCAGGGTAATCCCCCCCTCCACTTT. This gives the protein CGSSQGNPPLHF.

This clone is medium-sized. V and J are TRBV7-2 and TRBJ2-5; TRBD2 might be the D (6 bases). Germline V gives CDR1 SGHTA, CDR2 FQGNSA. This CDR3 is 14 amino acids long. V was shortened by 1 base and J by 7 bases, with 13 bases between the two germline ends. The CDR3 DNA follows: TGTGCCAGCAGCTTAGTCACCCCCGGGGGGACCCAGTACTTC. This sequence encodes CASSLVTPGGTQYF.

The V gene is TRBV3-1, the J gene TRBJ2-1; 8 bases agree with TRBD2. J was trimmed by 4 bases and V by 0 bases; bases with no gene match: 8. The V gene's germline CDR1 is LGHDT and CDR2 YNNKEL (reference sequence). This CDR3 is built from 17 residues. The CDR3 sequence is CASSQDLAGPSYNEQFF. The CDR3 nucleotides read TGTGCCAGCAGCCAAGATCTAGCGGGCCCCTCTTACAATGAGCAGTTCTTC.

The table lists this clone with many counts. J is TRBJ2-3 and V is TRBV3-1; D is unclear. The CDR3 is 15 amino acids. Germline V gene sequence: CDR1 LGHDT, CDR2 YNNKEL (reference sequence). The V and J ends lost 0 bases and 4 bases respectively, with 11 bases between them. DNA of the CDR3: TGTGCCAGCAGCCAAGACGCTAGTGGGTCAGATACGCAGTATTTT. Protein sequence: CASSQDASGSDTQYF.

In its sample, this clone was seen a few times. The V call is TRBV6-5, the J call TRBJ2-3, with 14 nucleotides matching TRBD2. This CDR3 has 17 residues. Germline V gene sequence: CDR1 MNHEY, CDR2 SVGAGI. J gave up 2 bases and V 2 bases, and 3 bases lay outside the gene matches. The CDR3 bases are TGTGCCAGCAGTTACGGGGGACTAGCGGGGGCCACAGATACGCAGTATTTT. It encodes CASSYGGLAGATDTQYF.

The chain links TRBV6-6 to TRBJ2-7; D is possibly TRBD2 (6 bases). Germline V gene data show CDR1 as MNHNY and CDR2 as SVGAGI (reference sequence). Trimming removed 2 bases at V and 4 bases at J, with 12 bases between. The CDR3 covers 14 residues. CDR3 bases: TGTGCCAGCAGTTACGGGGGACTCCAATACGAGCAGTACTTC. Translating it yields CASSYGGLQYEQYF.

This clone was observed once. This chain connects TRBV7-2 to TRBJ1-2; tentatively, D is TRBD1 (5 bases). CDR1 and CDR2 from the germline V gene are SGHTA and FQGNSA. Deletions cut 0 bases from V and 4 bases from J, with 15 bases between. The CDR3 consists of 16 residues. The DNA of the CDR3 is TGTGCCAGCAGCTTAGCGGGGGGGACTCACTCCTATGGCTACACCTTC. Translation: CASSLAGGTHSYGYTF.

The sample holds a few counts of this clone. V and J are TRBV6-1 and TRBJ1-2; tentative D call: TRBD1 (6 bases). The CDR3 consists of 18 residues. Looked up from germline, CDR1 is MNHNS and CDR2 is SASEGT. The V end was cut by 2 bases, the J end by 7 bases, with 26 bases between. The CDR3 protein is CASSEQGTSASWGGGYTF. The CDR3, as DNA: TGTGCCAGCAGTGAACAGGGGACGTCCGCGTCTTGGGGTGGTGGCTACACCTTC.

Points on this clone: The germline gene is not matched at one end of the junction; a read error may be the cause. The chain links TRBV11-2 to TRBJ2-2; 13 nucleotides agree with TRBD2. The germline V gene has CDR1 SGHAT and CDR2 FQNNGV. The CDR3 is 18 amino acids. This CDR3 is CPSSLDAGLAGKGGELFF. DNA of the CDR3: TGTCCCAGCAGCTTAGATGCGGGACTAGCGGGAAAAGGCGGGGAGCTGTTTTTT.